This T cell receptor beta chain was sequenced during a study of shared clonotypes between healthy human individuals. Study at large: The cohort had two women and a few men, ages 18 to 49. Each donor had three CD4 naive, three CD4 memory, two CD8 naive and one CD8 memory plate. Study observations and caveats: In several donors, around 5.5% of naive CD4 clonotypes appeared in common. Donor scarcity curtailed the genetic and exposure-history diversity represented herein.

This clone appeared once. Antigen specificity is unknown. The V gene lost 5 bases and the J gene lost 6 bases, with 13 bases spanning the gap. CDR3 size: 13 residues. Germline lookup yields CDR1 SGHVS and CDR2 FQNEAQ. Clones were read by immunoSEQ multiplex PCR, and TCRdb kept only the in-frame ones, dropping some. The sample holds approximately 350,000 clones, around 96% seen once. Sequencing input: memory CD8+ T cells sorted from blood. Sample subset: CD45RO+ cells pooled with CCR7-negative TemRA cells. This chain connects TRBV7-8 to TRBJ1-2; D gene ambiguous. The TCR was taken from a man aged 30 to 39 in good health. This CDR3 reads CASSQAVGNGYTF. Written as DNA, the CDR3 is TGTGCCAGCAGCCAGGCCGTGGGCAATGGCTACACCTTC. The variable domain in full, with the rest retrieved from reference TRBV7-8 and TRBJ1-2, is GAGVSQSPRYKVAKRGQDVALRCDPISGHVSLFWYQQALGQGPEFLTYFQNEAQLDKSGLPSDRFFAERPEGSVSTLKIQRTQQEDSAVYLCASSQAVGNGYTFGSGTRLTVV.